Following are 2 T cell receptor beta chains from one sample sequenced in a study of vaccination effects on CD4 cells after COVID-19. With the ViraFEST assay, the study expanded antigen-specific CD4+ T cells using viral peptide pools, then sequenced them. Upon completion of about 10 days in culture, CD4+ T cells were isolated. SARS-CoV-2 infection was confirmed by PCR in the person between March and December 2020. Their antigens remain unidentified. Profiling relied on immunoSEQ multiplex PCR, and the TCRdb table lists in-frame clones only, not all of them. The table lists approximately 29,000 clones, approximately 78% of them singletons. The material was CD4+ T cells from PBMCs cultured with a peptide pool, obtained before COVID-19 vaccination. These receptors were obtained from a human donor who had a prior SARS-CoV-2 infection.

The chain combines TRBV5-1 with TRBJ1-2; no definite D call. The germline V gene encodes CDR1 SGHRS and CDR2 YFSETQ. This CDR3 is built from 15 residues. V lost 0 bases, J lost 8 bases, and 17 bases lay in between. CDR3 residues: CASSLDGGLDQGYTF. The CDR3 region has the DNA TGCGCCAGCAGCTTGGATGGAGGTCTGGATCAGGGCTACACCTTC. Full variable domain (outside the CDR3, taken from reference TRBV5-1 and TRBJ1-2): KAGVTQTPRYLIKTRGQQVTLSCSPISGHRSVSWYQQTPGQGLQFLFEYFSETQRNKGNFPGRFSGRQFSNSRSEMNVSTLELGDSALYLCASSLDGGLDQGYTFGSGTRLTVV.

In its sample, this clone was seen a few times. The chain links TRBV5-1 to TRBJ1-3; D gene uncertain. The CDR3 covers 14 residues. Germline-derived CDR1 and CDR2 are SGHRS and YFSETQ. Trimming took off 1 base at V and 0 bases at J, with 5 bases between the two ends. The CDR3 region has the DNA TGCGCCAGCAGCTTGACTTTCTCTGGAAACACCATATATTTT. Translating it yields CASSLTFSGNTIYF.